The 28 T cell receptor beta chains reported below all come from one sample, sequenced in a study of human T cells and chemical hapten exposure. The time point here: patch test 2, 6 weeks after DPC sensitization. Treatment in this sample: therapeutic diphenylcyclopropenone sensitization with weekly scalp DPC. TCRdb re-called the RACE reads through MiXCR, storing one row per CDR3 protein. The data contain 110,000 or so distinct CDR3 sequences, 9.2% of them singletons. Sequencing used whole blood, obtained in connection with sensitization to the hapten diphenylcyclopropenone (DPC). All receptors come from a woman between 35 and 50 years old with alopecia areata. Some clones in this sample may be carry-over from other donors' samples.

The gene calls are TRBV9 and TRBJ2-5, with TRBD2 as a possible D gene (6 bases). The CDR3 extends over 15 amino acids. Germline CDR1 SGDLS, CDR2 YYNGEE. Trimming left V 4 bases short and J 1 base short, with 14 bases between. The DNA of the CDR3 is TGTGCCAGCAGCTTTAGCGTCGGGGGCCAAGAGACCCAGTACTTC. This sequence encodes CASSFSVGGQETQYF.

This clonotype showed up many times. The rearrangement joins TRBV3-1 to TRBJ2-3; D might be TRBD1 (6 bases). The CDR3 extends over 14 amino acids. Per the germline V gene, CDR1 is LGHDT and CDR2 is YNNKEL (reference sequence). V was pared by 8 bases and J by 0 bases, with 12 bases between. Here the CDR3 DNA reads TGTGCCAGCCAGGGGTCGAAGAGCACAGATACGCAGTATTTT. Protein sequence: CASQGSKSTDTQYF.

Ten or more counts support this clonotype. The J gene is TRBJ2-7, the V gene TRBV7-2; 10 nucleotides agree with TRBD2. This CDR3 has 17 amino acids. The V gene's germline CDR1 is SGHTA and CDR2 FQGNSA. V dropped 2 bases and J dropped 0; count of bases not matched to a gene: 7. CDR3 sequence (DNA): TGTGCCAGCAGCTTAAGGAGTCTAGCGGGGGACTCCTACGAGCAGTACTTC. Translating gives CASSLRSLAGDSYEQYF.

This clonotype was counted ten times or more. The chain employs TRBV7-6 and TRBJ1-2; 12 nucleotides match TRBD1. The CDR3 is made up of 14 amino acids. Germline loops: CDR1 SGHVS, CDR2 FNYEAQ. J lost 8 bases, V lost 4 bases, and 5 bases had no gene match. DNA of the CDR3: TGTGCCAGCAGCTCTGGGACAGGGGGCGGCGGCTACACCTTC. It specifies CASSSGTGGGGYTF.

This clonotype was seen at least ten times. The V call is TRBV5-1, the J call TRBJ2-1; D unresolved. CDR3 length: 14 amino acids. Germline loops: CDR1 SGHRS, CDR2 YFSETQ. Between the trimmed V and J ends, which lost 0 bases and 6 bases, there was a span of 10 bases. The DNA for the CDR3 is TGCGCCAGCAGCTTGGATCCCAGCCTCAATGAGCAGTTCTTC. Amino acids: CASSLDPSLNEQFF. Full variable domain (missing parts from reference TRBV5-1 and TRBJ2-1): KAGVTQTPRYLIKTRGQQVTLSCSPISGHRSVSWYQQTPGQGLQFLFEYFSETQRNKGNFPGRFSGRQFSNSRSEMNVSTLELGDSALYLCASSLDPSLNEQFFGPGTRLTVL.

Comment on this clonotype: The CDR3 end shows no conserved phenylalanine or tryptophan, and so a read error is likely. The chain links TRBV5-6 to TRBJ2-1, with D unclear. Trimming shortened V by 0 bases and J by 5 bases, and 6 bases separated the two germline ends. Germline V lookup: CDR1 SGHDT, CDR2 YYEEEE. The CDR3 consists of 13 residues. Written as DNA, the CDR3 is TGTGCCAGCAGCTTGGAAGCCGACAATGAGCAGTTCTCC. This encodes CASSLEADNEQFS.

This clonotype has ten or more counts. This chain uses TRBV12-3 or TRBV12-4 with TRBJ1-1; D remains ambiguous. V was clipped by 4 bases and J by 4 bases, with 10 bases between them. This CDR3 is 13 amino acids long. The CDR3 bases are TGTGCCAGCAGTTCCCAGCCGCGCACTGAAGCTTTCTTT. Translation gives CASSSQPRTEAFF.

This clonotype was observed at least ten times. The rearrangement uses TRBV6-6 and TRBJ1-1; D is possibly TRBD1 (5 bases). The CDR3 has 15 amino acids. The germline V gene has CDR1 MNHNY and CDR2 SVGAGI (reference sequence). The V end lost 7 bases, the J end lost 10 bases, and 25 bases lay between the germline ends. Here the CDR3 DNA reads TGTGCCAGCACCCTCCGGGACTTGGTGTCGTATGGAGCTTTCTTT. As protein: CASTLRDLVSYGAFF.

The sample holds a few counts of this clonotype. In DNA, the CDR3 is TGCAGCGTTGACAGTTTTGGCGGCTACACCTTC. It is translated as CSVDSFGGYTF. The chain carries TRBV29-1 and TRBJ1-2; D unresolved. CDR1 and CDR2 from the germline V gene are SQVTM and ANQGSEA. V lost 3 bases and J 8 bases, leaving 10 bases between the germline ends. The CDR3 is 11 amino acids.

This clonotype was seen many times. This chain uses TRBV6-2 or TRBV6-3 with TRBJ1-2, with 7 bases identical to TRBD1. After removal of 7 bases from V and 6 bases from J, the junction contained 11 bases not matched to a gene. The CDR3 spans 14 residues. Germline lookup yields CDR1 MNHEY and CDR2 SVGEGT. CDR3 loop: CASIHGDRVNGYTF. The DNA of the CDR3 is TGTGCCAGCATTCACGGAGACAGGGTGAATGGCTACACCTTC.

This clonotype was counted many times. J is TRBJ1-2 and V is TRBV7-9; D not resolved. Germline V gives CDR1 SEHNR, CDR2 FQNEAQ (reference sequence). Trimming took 3 bases from V and 8 from J, leaving 10 bases between them. This CDR3 spans 12 amino acids. The CDR3 DNA sequence: TGTGCCAGCAGCTTCGGTTTGAGGGGCTACACCTTC. This encodes CASSFGLRGYTF.

This clonotype was seen many times. This rearrangement joins TRBV20-1 to TRBJ1-1; 11 bases agree with TRBD1. Germline CDR1 and CDR2: DFQATT and SNEGSKA (reference sequence). CDR3 length: 15 residues. Trimming removed 4 bases from V and 3 bases from J; junction bases left unmatched: 7. The CDR3 region is CSATRTGGIDTEAFF. The DNA for the CDR3 is TGCAGTGCTACCCGGACAGGGGGCATCGACACTGAAGCTTTCTTT.

Concerning this clonotype: A read error may explain this, as a much larger clone is one base away. This chain joins TRBV4-3 and TRBJ2-7, with D maybe TRBD1 (5 bases). CDR1 LGHNA and CDR2 YSLEER come from the germline V gene. The CDR3 runs to 16 residues. The CDR3 coding sequence is TGCGCCAGCAGCCCAAAAGCAACAGGTTACTCCTACGAGCGGTACTTC. Encoded protein: CASSPKATGYSYERYF.

This chain connects TRBV6-1 to TRBJ1-2, with TRBD1 as a possible D gene (6 bases). The V and J ends lost 2 bases and 6 bases respectively, with 19 bases between them. The CDR3 sequence is 16 residues long. The germline gives CDR1 MNHNS, CDR2 SASEGT. CDR3 region: CASSEHQGWIGDGYTF. The DNA of the CDR3 is TGTGCCAGCAGTGAACACCAGGGGTGGATAGGGGATGGCTACACCTTC.

This clonotype was counted many times. The chain uses TRBV7-3 and TRBJ2-4; the match to TRBD1 covers 8 bases. This CDR3 spans 18 amino acids. CDR1 is SGHTA, CDR2 FQGTGA, per germline. V lost 2 bases and J lost 0; bases outside the gene matches: 9. The CDR3 DNA sequence: TGTGCCAGCAGCTTATTCCAGGGGGCAGGGGTAGCCAAAAACATTCAGTACTTC. As protein: CASSLFQGAGVAKNIQYF. The complete variable domain, with remaining parts taken from reference TRBV7-3 and TRBJ2-4, reads GAGVSQTPSNKVTEKGKYVELRCDPISGHTALYWYRQSLGQGPEFLIYFQGTGAADDSGLPNDRFFAVRPEGSVSTLKIQRTERGDSAVYLCASSLFQGAGVAKNIQYFGAGTRLSVL.

The rearrangement uses TRBV2 and TRBJ1-1, with 7 bases identical to TRBD1. CDR1 SNHLY and CDR2 FYNNEI come from the germline V gene. Unmatched junction bases numbered 6, after V lost 4 bases and J lost 4 bases. This CDR3 contains 14 residues. The CDR3 here is CASSGQGWGTEAFF. CDR3 sequence (DNA): TGTGCCAGCAGTGGACAGGGATGGGGCACTGAAGCTTTCTTT.

This clonotype was seen a handful of times. The J gene is TRBJ1-5, the V gene TRBV6-6; D unresolved. The CDR3 consists of 15 residues. The V end lost 4 bases, the J end lost 3 bases, and 13 bases lay between the germline ends. Germline V gene lookup returns CDR1 MNHNY and CDR2 SVGAGI (reference sequence). The CDR3 reads CASSSGRLDNQPQHF. Written as DNA, the CDR3 is TGTGCCAGCAGTTCGGGCCGGTTAGACAATCAGCCCCAGCATTTT.

The table lists this clonotype with many counts. The chain combines TRBV6-2 or TRBV6-3 with TRBJ1-1; D perhaps matches TRBD1 (6 bases). Germline CDR1 MNHEY, CDR2 SVGEGT. Deletions cut 1 base from V and 4 bases from J, with 16 bases between. CDR3 length equals 16 residues. CDR3 bases: TGTGCCAGCAGTTACTTGCAGGGGAGTTTGGCCACTGAAGCTTTCTTT. Its translation is CASSYLQGSLATEAFF.

In this sample, this clonotype turned up a few times. V and J are TRBV4-1 and TRBJ2-1; 8 bases line up with TRBD1. The germline V gene has CDR1 MGHRA and CDR2 YSYEKL. V trimming: 4 bases; J trimming: 3 bases; junction bases outside the gene matches: 5. The CDR3 runs 15 residues. The CDR3 DNA follows: TGCGCCAGCAGCCCCTTAGGGACAGGCTACAATGAGCAGTTCTTC. This encodes CASSPLGTGYNEQFF.

This clonotype was observed many times. The chain couples TRBV9 to TRBJ1-3, with D uncertain. The V gene lost 4 bases and the J gene lost 7 bases, with 18 bases spanning the gap. CDR1 is SGDLS, CDR2 YYNGEE, per germline. CDR3 length: 15 residues. CDR3 region: CASSPLSLGWNTIYF. The DNA of the CDR3 is TGTGCCAGCAGCCCCCTCTCGTTAGGGTGGAACACCATATATTTT.

CDR3 DNA sequence: TGTGCCAGCAGTAACCCAGGGGATACGCAGTATTTT. This translates into CASSNPGDTQYF. The rearrangement uses TRBV6-2 or TRBV6-3 and TRBJ2-3, with D tentatively TRBD1 (5 bases). V lost 5 bases, J lost 6 bases, and 9 bases lay in between. The germline V gene encodes CDR1 MNHEY and CDR2 SVGEGT. CDR3 length: 12 amino acids.

This clonotype has ten or more counts. The gene calls are TRBV7-9 and TRBJ2-2; D is uncertain. The CDR3 is made up of 14 amino acids. Trimming cost V 6 bases and J 0 bases, with 8 bases left between them. From germline, CDR1 is SEHNR and CDR2 FQNEAQ (reference sequence). Here the CDR3 reads CASRRDTNTGELFF. As DNA, the CDR3 is TGTGCCAGCAGACGAGACACGAACACCGGGGAGCTGTTTTTT.

This clonotype has just a few counts. V usage is TRBV28 and J usage is TRBJ1-6; the match to TRBD1 covers 9 bases. Per the germline V gene, CDR1 is MDHEN and CDR2 is SYDVKM. V trimming: 7 bases; J trimming: 10 bases; junction bases outside the gene matches: 11. The CDR3 spans 15 residues. CDR3 residues: CASTLIGQGQSPLHF. The CDR3 bases are TGTGCCAGCACCTTAATAGGACAGGGGCAATCACCCCTCCACTTT.

The chain carries TRBV28 and TRBJ1-6; TRBD1 matches at 9 bases. CDR1 MDHEN and CDR2 SYDVKM come from the germline V gene. The CDR3 has 16 residues. V gave up 5 bases and J gave up 14 bases; unmatched junction bases: 16. Here the CDR3 reads CASSLPRTGARGTLHF. For the CDR3, the DNA is TGTGCCAGCAGTCTCCCGCGGACAGGGGCGAGGGGGACCCTCCACTTT.

This clonotype was seen only a few times. The chain couples TRBV7-9 to TRBJ2-7; D is undetermined. The length of the CDR3 is 13 residues. Germline V lookup: CDR1 SEHNR, CDR2 FQNEAQ (reference sequence). The ends were cut back, 3 bases at V and 1 base at J, with 7 bases in the middle. CDR3 in DNA: TGTGCCAGCAGCTTGCAGCCGTCCTACGAGCAGTACTTC. Translating gives CASSLQPSYEQYF.

V and J are TRBV6-5 and TRBJ2-3, with 10 bases identical to TRBD2. The CDR3 contains 17 residues. V was clipped by 6 bases and J by 0 bases; unmatched bases: 9. Germline CDR1 and CDR2: MNHEY and SVGAGI. The CDR3 loop is CASRGLAAGGSTDTQYF. In nucleotides, the CDR3 is TGTGCCAGCAGAGGACTAGCGGCAGGGGGGAGCACAGATACGCAGTATTTT.

This clonotype was recorded at least ten times. The chain uses TRBV11-2 and TRBJ2-7; possibly TRBD1 for D (5 bases). Germline-derived CDR1 and CDR2 are SGHAT and FQNNGV. The CDR3 sequence is 16 residues long. The V end was cut by 3 bases, the J end by 3 bases, with 18 bases between. The chain's CDR3 is CASSFPTGPALYEQYF. DNA of the CDR3: TGTGCCAGCAGCTTCCCCACAGGACCGGCCCTCTACGAGCAGTACTTC. The whole variable domain, remainder taken from reference TRBV11-2 and TRBJ2-7, is EAGVAQSPRYKIIEKRQSVAFWCNPISGHATLYWYQQILGQGPKLLIQFQNNGVVDDSQLPKDRFSAERLKGVDSTLKIQPAKLEDSAVYLCASSFPTGPALYEQYFGPGTRLTVT.

This clonotype was seen ten or more times. V gene TRBV7-9 combines with J gene TRBJ1-1; 8 nucleotides align to TRBD1. Germline lookup yields CDR1 SEHNR and CDR2 FQNEAQ (reference sequence). The V gene end was trimmed by 5 bases and the J gene end by 1 base; junction bases not matched to a gene: 9. The CDR3 is 16 residues long. The CDR3 loop reads CASSNYQGAGNTEAFF. The CDR3 DNA sequence: TGTGCCAGCAGCAATTACCAGGGGGCGGGGAACACTGAAGCTTTCTTT.